Listed here are 26 T cell receptor beta chains from one sample, sequenced in a study of human T cells and chemical hapten exposure. TCRdb used MiXCR to reprocess the RACE reads, holding one entry per CDR3 protein. The repertoire consists of roughly 200,000 distinct CDR3 sequences, with 20% to 25% occurring once and the leading ten covering about 6.7%. Time point of the sample: patch test 1, 2 weeks after DPC sensitization. Treatment of the sample: therapeutic diphenylcyclopropenone sensitization with weekly scalp DPC. Sample: whole blood, taken in connection with sensitization to the hapten diphenylcyclopropenone (DPC). These receptors came from a woman aged 45-65 years with alopecia areata. Some clones in this sample may be carry-over from other donors' samples.

The sample holds a few counts of this clonotype. This chain connects TRBV19 to TRBJ2-3; 8 nucleotides align to TRBD1. The CDR3 is 15 residues long. V lost 7 bases to trimming and J lost 5 bases; unmatched junction nucleotides: 11. Germline V CDR1 and CDR2: LNHDA, SQIVND (reference sequence). The CDR3 bases are TGTGCCAGTACCTTTGGACAGGGAGGTCGAGATACGCAGTATTTT. It is translated as CASTFGQGGRDTQYF. Combining the CDR3 with reference TRBV19 and TRBJ2-3 gives the whole variable domain DGGITQSPKYLFRKEGQNVTLSCEQNLNHDAMYWYRQDPGQGLRLIYYSQIVNDFQKGDIAEGYSVSREKKESFPLTVTSAQKNPTAFYLCASTFGQGGRDTQYFGPGTRLTVL.

The sample holds a few counts of this clonotype. J is TRBJ2-3 and V is TRBV7-9; 8 bases line up with TRBD1. Germline CDR1 and CDR2: SEHNR and FQNEAQ (reference sequence). Trimming removed 5 bases from V and 4 bases from J; junction bases left unmatched: 2. This CDR3 comprises 13 residues. The CDR3 DNA is TGTGCCAGCAGCAGACAGGGGCCAGATACGCAGTATTTT. Translated: CASSRQGPDTQYF. Based on the CDR3 plus reference TRBV7-9 and TRBJ2-3, the full variable domain is DTGVSQNPRHKITKRGQNVTFRCDPISEHNRLYWYRQTLGQGPEFLTYFQNEAQLEKSRLLSDRFSAERPKGSFSTLEIQRTEQGDSAMYLCASSRQGPDTQYFGPGTRLTVL.

The CDR3 is CASSLAPRDPEAFF. The CDR3 DNA is TGCGCCAGCAGCTTGGCACCTAGGGATCCTGAAGCTTTCTTT. This chain joins TRBV5-1 and TRBJ1-1; D is undetermined. The CDR3 totals 14 residues. Trimming cost V 0 bases and J 6 bases, with 12 bases left between them. The germline gives CDR1 SGHRS, CDR2 YFSETQ.

This clonotype was detected ten times or more. The V and J genes are TRBV20-1 and TRBJ2-3; unclear D gene. This CDR3 contains 16 residues. Germline lookup yields CDR1 DFQATT and CDR2 SNEGSKA (reference sequence). Between the trimmed V and J ends, which lost 5 bases and 0 bases, there was a span of 18 bases. The CDR3 coding sequence is TGCAGTGCTTTTTCCTACAGACCCATTAGCACAGATACGCAGTATTTT. Amino acid sequence: CSAFSYRPISTDTQYF.

The chain couples TRBV20-1 to TRBJ1-1; no clear D. There are 11 residues in the CDR3. Germline V gives CDR1 DFQATT, CDR2 SNEGSKA (reference sequence). V was cut by 5 bases and J by 7 bases, with 11 bases left in between. CDR3 region: CSAGGWVEAFF. CDR3 bases: TGCAGTGCTGGAGGTTGGGTTGAAGCTTTCTTT.

This clonotype was seen only a few times. The chain is built from TRBV9 and TRBJ1-1; D remains ambiguous. CDR1 and CDR2 (germline): SGDLS, YYNGEE. V gave up 3 bases and J gave up 5 bases, with 14 bases separating them. This CDR3 region has 14 residues. Written as DNA, the CDR3 is TGTGCCAGCAGCGCCAGAACAGCGGTGACTGAAGCTTTCTTT. As protein: CASSARTAVTEAFF.

The chain combines TRBV5-1 with TRBJ1-4; D is unclear. The CDR3 length is 15 residues. From germline, CDR1 is SGHRS and CDR2 YFSETQ. Trimming removed 3 bases from V and 7 bases from J, with 16 bases in between. The CDR3 loop is CASSSTIGDPEKLFF. Written as DNA, the CDR3 is TGCGCCAGCAGCTCAACTATCGGGGATCCTGAAAAACTGTTTTTT.

This clonotype was recorded a few times. This rearrangement joins TRBV9 to TRBJ2-1; 14 bases line up with TRBD2. The CDR3 length is 21 residues. Germline V gene lookup returns CDR1 SGDLS and CDR2 YYNGEE. Germline trimming cut 4 bases from V and 7 bases from J; bases unmatched to any gene: 22. The CDR3 nucleotides read TGTGCCAGCAGCAAACACCCCCCGGGACTAGCGGGAGTGGGAGTGGATAATGAGCAGTTCTTC. Protein product: CASSKHPPGLAGVGVDNEQFF.

The rearrangement links TRBV12-3 or TRBV12-4 to TRBJ2-7, with D perhaps matching TRBD1 (5 bases). The CDR3 runs to 12 residues. Between the trimmed V and J ends, which lost 2 bases and 6 bases, there was a span of 8 bases. In DNA, the CDR3 is TGTGCCAGCAGTTTAAGTAGGGGCGAGCAGTACTTC. Its translation: CASSLSRGEQYF.

This clonotype was picked up a small number of times. CDR3: CASSRQGPYNEQFF. CDR3 DNA sequence: TGTGCCAGCAGCCGACAGGGTCCTTACAATGAGCAGTTCTTC. The chain is built from TRBV21-1 and TRBJ2-1; the table gives TRBD1 as D, unverified against the DNA. TRBV21-1 is deemed a pseudogene. The CDR3 extends over 14 amino acids.

This clonotype came up a few times. The chain recombines TRBV18 with TRBJ1-6; TRBD1 matches 12 bases. V dropped 6 bases and J dropped 7; count of bases not matched to a gene: 4. This CDR3 has 15 amino acids. CDR1 and CDR2 from the germline V gene are KGHSH and LQKENI. CDR3 amino acids: CASSLGTGGNSPLHF. The CDR3 DNA follows: TGTGCCAGCTCGCTCGGGACAGGGGGCAATTCACCCCTCCACTTT.

This clonotype has a count of ten or more. The gene calls are TRBV12-3 or TRBV12-4 and TRBJ1-4; D remains unclear. The CDR3 sequence is 15 residues long. V lost 6 bases to trimming and J lost 7 bases, with 18 bases between them. The CDR3 DNA reads TGTGCCAGCAGGCCCCGGGCCCCCCGAGCTGAAAAACTGTTTTTT. Translation: CASRPRAPRAEKLFF.

The rearrangement links TRBV29-1 to TRBJ1-2; TRBD1 matches 9 bases. This CDR3 has 17 amino acids. The junction had 23 bases not matched to a gene; V was cut back by 7 bases and J by 8 bases. Germline assignment: CDR1 SQVTM and CDR2 ANQGSEA. The CDR3 DNA sequence: TGCAGCGCTGGTAGGGAGGAGAGTGGACAGGGGTCCGGCGGCTACACCTTC. Amino acid sequence: CSAGREESGQGSGGYTF.

This clonotype has just a few counts. The V call is TRBV29-1, the J call TRBJ2-3, with D possibly called TRBD1 or TRBD2 (5 bases each). CDR1 and CDR2 (germline): SQVTM, ANQGSEA. The CDR3 length is 15 residues. V was shortened by 2 bases and J by 7 bases, with 19 bases between the two germline ends. The CDR3 protein is CSVESPWDPLNTQYF. CDR3 nucleotides: TGCAGCGTTGAATCGCCGTGGGACCCCCTGAATACGCAGTATTTT.

The chain is built from TRBV24-1 and TRBJ1-1; tentative D call: TRBD1 (5 bases). The CDR3 loop spans 13 amino acids. The V end lost 12 bases, the J end lost 2 bases, and 15 bases lay between the germline ends. Germline CDR1 is KGHDR and CDR2 is SFDVKD. The CDR3 is CAARAGGNTEAFF. The CDR3 nucleotides read TGTGCCGCTCGAGCTGGGGGAAACACTGAAGCTTTCTTT.

This clonotype was counted only a few times. This rearrangement joins TRBV7-2 to TRBJ2-3; TRBD2 aligns across 15 bases. The V and J ends lost 3 bases and 5 bases, in that order; junction bases with no gene match: 6. Looked up from germline, CDR1 is SGHTA and CDR2 is FQGNSA. This CDR3 is built from 17 residues. The CDR3 protein is CASSFGLAGGPGDTQYF. Here the CDR3 DNA reads TGTGCCAGCAGCTTCGGACTAGCGGGAGGGCCGGGAGATACGCAGTATTTT.

This clonotype was observed a few times. The CDR3 DNA is TGCAGTGCTAGCCGAGGACGGATCACTGAAGCTTTCTTT. Protein: CSASRGRITEAFF. This sequence joins TRBV20-1 and TRBJ1-1; no reliable D call. Germline CDR1 and CDR2: DFQATT and SNEGSKA (reference sequence). The CDR3 is 13 amino acids. V was pared by 3 bases and J by 4 bases, with 12 bases between.

The genes are TRBV10-2 and TRBJ2-2, with 7 nucleotides matching TRBD1. The CDR3 extends over 14 amino acids. V lost 7 bases and J lost 4; bases outside the gene matches: 6. Germline CDR1 and CDR2: WSHSY and SAAADI. The CDR3 reads CASTQGPRTGELFF. CDR3 DNA sequence: TGCGCCAGCACACAGGGGCCGCGCACCGGGGAGCTGTTTTTT.

The chain employs TRBV7-8 and TRBJ2-3, with a possible D match to TRBD2 (5 bases). This CDR3 has 15 residues. Germline V CDR1 and CDR2: SGHVS, FQNEAQ. The V end was cut by 0 bases, the J end by 2 bases, with 9 bases between. DNA of the CDR3: TGTGCCAGCAGCTTAGCAGGACTCCTCACAGATACGCAGTATTTT. As protein: CASSLAGLLTDTQYF.

The CDR3 DNA follows: TGTGCCAGCAGCACACTCCTGGGTGTCCAAGAGACCCAGTACTTC. Translating it yields CASSTLLGVQETQYF. The V call is TRBV11-2, the J call TRBJ2-5; D unclear. Between the trimmed V and J ends, which lost 5 bases and 1 base, there was a span of 14 bases. Germline loops: CDR1 SGHAT, CDR2 FQNNGV. This CDR3 has 15 amino acids.

The chain couples TRBV9 to TRBJ2-1; 13 bases are a match to TRBD2. Trimming took 4 bases from V and 9 from J; bases not matched to a gene: 7. The CDR3 is 15 residues long. Germline V gene data show CDR1 as SGDLS and CDR2 as YYNGEE. The CDR3 here is CASSQLAGGQGEQFF. CDR3 sequence (DNA): TGTGCCAGCAGCCAACTAGCGGGAGGGCAGGGTGAGCAGTTCTTC.

This clonotype occurred a few times. The V gene is TRBV5-4, the J gene TRBJ2-5, with 7 bases identical to TRBD1. V shed 4 bases, J shed 1 base, and the junction held 4 bases outside the gene matches. Germline CDR1 reads SGHNT; CDR2 reads YYREEE (reference sequence). The CDR3 is 14 residues long. The CDR3 loop reads CASSLRQGQETQYF. The CDR3 DNA reads as TGTGCCAGCAGCCTCAGACAGGGCCAAGAGACCCAGTACTTC.

The J gene is TRBJ1-2, the V gene TRBV20-1; the D is unclear. The CDR3 length is 10 residues. The V gene's germline CDR1 is DFQATT and CDR2 SNEGSKA (reference sequence). V was clipped by 5 bases and J by 4 bases, with 5 bases between them. As DNA, the CDR3 is TGCAGTGCTGTTTTCTATGGCTACACCTTC. It translates to CSAVFYGYTF.

The table lists this clonotype with a few counts. The chain recombines TRBV6-6 with TRBJ2-7; 10 bases agree with TRBD1. V was clipped by 7 bases and J by 9 bases; unmatched bases: 30. The CDR3 has 20 amino acids. Germline lookup yields CDR1 MNHNY and CDR2 SVGAGI (reference sequence). CDR3 loop: CASIKRVTGGETGRIFGQYF. The CDR3 nucleotides read TGTGCCAGCATCAAACGAGTGACAGGGGGCGAGACGGGACGTATTTTTGGGCAGTACTTC.

This clonotype has just a few counts. V and J are TRBV5-1 and TRBJ2-7; the D call may be TRBD1 or TRBD2 (5 bases each). The CDR3 spans 18 residues. V was pared by 2 bases and J by 3 bases, with 24 bases between. CDR1 and CDR2 (germline): SGHRS, YFSETQ. DNA for the CDR3: TGCGCCAGCAGCTTTGCGGGCTCGGGACCGAGCAGCCGCTACGAGCAGTACTTC. This encodes CASSFAGSGPSSRYEQYF. The full variable domain, its missing parts supplied by reference TRBV5-1 and TRBJ2-7, is KAGVTQTPRYLIKTRGQQVTLSCSPISGHRSVSWYQQTPGQGLQFLFEYFSETQRNKGNFPGRFSGRQFSNSRSEMNVSTLELGDSALYLCASSFAGSGPSSRYEQYFGPGTRLTVT.

The rearrangement links TRBV7-8 to TRBJ1-4, with D unclear. The germline V and J ends were trimmed by 4 bases and 11 bases, with 8 bases remaining between them. Germline V gene data show CDR1 as SGHVS and CDR2 as FQNEAQ. CDR3 length: 11 residues. CDR3 in DNA: TGTGCCAGCAGCTCCGCCTCGAAACTGTTTTTT. Translation gives CASSSASKLFF.